The 3 T cell receptor beta chains below come from one sample, sequenced in a study of CD8+ T cells in alopecia areata. The sample's treatment: oral pan-JAK inhibitor, 5-10 mg twice daily. Reverse transcription of extracted RNA yielded cDNA, which provided the sequencing template. Clones were sequenced by immunoSEQ multiplex PCR, and TCRdb holds only the in-frame ones, with some missing. The profile shows about 190,000 clones, around three fifths of them singletons. The sequencing here drew on CD4+ T cells sorted from blood, taken at week 4, from a patient treated with tofacitinib. These receptors all stem from a human donor with alopecia areata.

The gene calls are TRBV4-2 and TRBJ2-3; 8 positions match TRBD2. There are 15 residues in the CDR3. Trimming removed 4 bases from V and 4 bases from J; junction bases left unmatched: 7. Germline assignment: CDR1 LGHNA and CDR2 YNFKEQ. For the CDR3, the DNA is TGTGCCAGCAGCCCGGGGGGAGCGGGGGCAGATACGCAGTATTTT. The encoded protein is CASSPGGAGADTQYF.

V usage is TRBV30 and J usage is TRBJ2-2, with D tentatively TRBD1 (5 bases). The CDR3 is 15 amino acids. Looked up from germline, CDR1 is GTSNPN and CDR2 is SVGIG (reference sequence). V was shortened by 2 bases and J by 6 bases, with 16 bases between the two germline ends. DNA for the CDR3: TGTGCCTGGAGTCACAAGGGGATTATGGCCGGGGAGCTGTTTTTT. This codes for CAWSHKGIMAGELFF.

The gene calls are TRBV5-1 and TRBJ2-1, with a tentative D call TRBD1 (6 bases). Germline V CDR1 and CDR2: SGHRS, YFSETQ. This CDR3 contains 12 residues. Trimming shortened V by 5 bases and J by 7 bases, and 10 bases separated the two germline ends. CDR3 sequence: CASSRQGNEQFF. CDR3 DNA sequence: TGCGCCAGCAGTCGCCAGGGGAATGAGCAGTTCTTC. The entire variable domain, with the rest obtained from reference TRBV5-1 and TRBJ2-1, is as follows: KAGVTQTPRYLIKTRGQQVTLSCSPISGHRSVSWYQQTPGQGLQFLFEYFSETQRNKGNFPGRFSGRQFSNSRSEMNVSTLELGDSALYLCASSRQGNEQFFGPGTRLTVL.